Ten or more counts support the clone carrying this T cell receptor (beta chain). Antigen specificity is unknown. These data belong to a study of CD8 T cells in ankylosing spondylitis. Study results and limitations: Blood from ankylosing spondylitis patients appeared to carry a characteristic roughly 8-variant TCR beta motif. Those disease-linked clones were CD8+; they were also relatively rare in peripheral blood. Some of these motif variants have turned up before, in reports on reactive arthritis synovial fluid and blood.

The CDR3 consists of 16 residues. Germline trimming cut 6 bases from V and 1 base from J; bases unmatched to any gene: 7. Germline V gene sequence: CDR1 SQVTM, CDR2 ANQGSEA. The authors made TCR beta libraries by quantitative 5'-RACE with molecular barcodes. TCRdb independently ran MiXCR on the 5' RACE reads; one entry per CDR3 protein. This sample has tens of thousands of distinct CDR3 sequences, with under 7.5% found just once. The source material was synovial fluid, either unsorted or a sorted T cell fraction (not recorded which). The chain couples TRBV29-1 to TRBJ2-6; 9 bases fit TRBD1. This TCR derives from a male donor with ankylosing spondylitis. CDR3 protein: CSVGQGHPSGANVLTF. In nucleotides, the CDR3 is TGCAGCGTCGGACAGGGGCACCCATCTGGGGCCAACGTCCTGACTTTC. Combining the CDR3 with reference TRBV29-1 and TRBJ2-6 gives the whole variable domain SAVISQKPSRDICQRGTSLTIQCQVDSQVTMMFWYRQQPGQSLTLIATANQGSEATYESGFVIDKFPISRPNLTFSTLTVSNMSPEDSSIYLCSVGQGHPSGANVLTFGAGSRLTVL.